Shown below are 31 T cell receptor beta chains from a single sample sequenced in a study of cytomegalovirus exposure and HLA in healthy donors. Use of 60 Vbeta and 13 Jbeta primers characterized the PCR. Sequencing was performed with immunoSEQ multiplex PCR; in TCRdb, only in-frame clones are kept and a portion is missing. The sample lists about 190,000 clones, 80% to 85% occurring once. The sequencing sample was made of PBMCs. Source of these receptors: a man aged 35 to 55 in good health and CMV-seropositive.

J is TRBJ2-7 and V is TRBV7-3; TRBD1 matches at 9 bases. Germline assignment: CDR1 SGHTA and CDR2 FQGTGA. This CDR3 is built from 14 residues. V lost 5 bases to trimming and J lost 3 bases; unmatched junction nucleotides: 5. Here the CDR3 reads CASSQGQGLYEQYF. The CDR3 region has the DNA TGTGCCAGCAGCCAGGGACAGGGTCTCTACGAGCAGTACTTC.

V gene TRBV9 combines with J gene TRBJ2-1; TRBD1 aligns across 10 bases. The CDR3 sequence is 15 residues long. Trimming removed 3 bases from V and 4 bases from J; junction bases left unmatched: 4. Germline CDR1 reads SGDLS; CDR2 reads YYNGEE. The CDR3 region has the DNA TGTGCCAGCAGCGACGGACAGGGGGGATACAATGAGCAGTTCTTC. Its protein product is CASSDGQGGYNEQFF.

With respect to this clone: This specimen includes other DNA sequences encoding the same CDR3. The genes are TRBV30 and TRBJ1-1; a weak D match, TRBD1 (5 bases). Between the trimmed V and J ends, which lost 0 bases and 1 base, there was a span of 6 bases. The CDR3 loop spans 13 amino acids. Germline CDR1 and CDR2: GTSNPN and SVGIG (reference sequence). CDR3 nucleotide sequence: TGTGCCTGGAGTGTGGGGGGGAACACTGAAGCTTTCTTT. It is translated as CAWSVGGNTEAFF.

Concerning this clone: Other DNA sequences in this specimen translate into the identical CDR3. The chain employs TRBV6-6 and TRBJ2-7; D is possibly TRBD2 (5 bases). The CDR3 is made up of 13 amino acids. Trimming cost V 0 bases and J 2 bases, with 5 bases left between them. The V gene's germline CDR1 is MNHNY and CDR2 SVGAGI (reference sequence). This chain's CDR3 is CASSYSGAYEQYF. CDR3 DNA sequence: TGTGCCAGCAGTTACTCGGGAGCCTACGAGCAGTACTTC.

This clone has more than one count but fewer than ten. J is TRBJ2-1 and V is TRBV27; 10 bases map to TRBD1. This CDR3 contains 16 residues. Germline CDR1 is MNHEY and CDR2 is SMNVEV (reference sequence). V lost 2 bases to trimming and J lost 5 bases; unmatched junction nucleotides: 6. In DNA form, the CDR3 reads TGTGCCAGCAGTTTAACCGGGACAGGGGTCCACAATGAGCAGTTCTTC. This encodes CASSLTGTGVHNEQFF.

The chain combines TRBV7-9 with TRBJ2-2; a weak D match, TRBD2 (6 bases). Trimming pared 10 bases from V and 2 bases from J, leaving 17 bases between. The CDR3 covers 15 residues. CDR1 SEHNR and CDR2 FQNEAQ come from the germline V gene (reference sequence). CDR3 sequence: CANRIGGVNTGELFF. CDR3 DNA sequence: TGTGCCAACCGCATTGGAGGGGTTAACACCGGGGAGCTGTTTTTT.

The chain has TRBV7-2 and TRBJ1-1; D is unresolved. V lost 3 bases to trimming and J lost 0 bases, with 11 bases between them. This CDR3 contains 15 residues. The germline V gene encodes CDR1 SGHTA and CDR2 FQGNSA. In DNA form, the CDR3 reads TGTGCCAGCAGCTTGAGGTTTAGTATGAACACTGAAGCTTTCTTT. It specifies CASSLRFSMNTEAFF.

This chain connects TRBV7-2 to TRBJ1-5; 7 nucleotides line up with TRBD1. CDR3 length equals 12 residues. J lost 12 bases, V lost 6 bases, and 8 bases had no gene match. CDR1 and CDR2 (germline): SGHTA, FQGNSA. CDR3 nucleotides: TGTGCCAGCAGTTCTCAGGGGGTTCACCAGCATTTT. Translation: CASSSQGVHQHF.

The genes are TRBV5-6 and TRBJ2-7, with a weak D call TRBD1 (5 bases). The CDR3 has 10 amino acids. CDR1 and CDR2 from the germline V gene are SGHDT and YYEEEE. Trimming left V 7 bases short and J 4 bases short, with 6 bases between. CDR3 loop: CASGAYEQYF. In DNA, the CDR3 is TGTGCCAGCGGGGCTTACGAGCAGTACTTC.

The CDR3 is CASSLFSTRSRGLISPLHF. DNA of the CDR3: TGTGCCAGCAGCCTTTTCTCTACCCGTAGTCGAGGCCTAATTTCACCCCTCCACTTT. The chain carries TRBV4-2 and TRBJ1-6; D remains unclear. CDR3 length equals 19 residues. CDR1 and CDR2 from the germline V gene are LGHNA and YNFKEQ. The germline V and J ends were trimmed by 4 bases and 9 bases, with 28 bases remaining between them.

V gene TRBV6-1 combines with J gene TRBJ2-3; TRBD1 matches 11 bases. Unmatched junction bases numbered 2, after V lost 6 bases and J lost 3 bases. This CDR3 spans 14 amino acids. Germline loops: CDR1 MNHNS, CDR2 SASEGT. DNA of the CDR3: TGTGCCAGCAGCCGGGACAGGGGGACAGATACGCAGTATTTT. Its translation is CASSRDRGTDTQYF.

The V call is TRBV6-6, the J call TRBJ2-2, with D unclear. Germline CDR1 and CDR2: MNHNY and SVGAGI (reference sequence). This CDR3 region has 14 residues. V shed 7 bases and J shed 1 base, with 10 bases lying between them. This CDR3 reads CASIVHQNTGELFF. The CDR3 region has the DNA TGTGCCAGCATCGTACACCAGAACACCGGGGAGCTGTTTTTT.

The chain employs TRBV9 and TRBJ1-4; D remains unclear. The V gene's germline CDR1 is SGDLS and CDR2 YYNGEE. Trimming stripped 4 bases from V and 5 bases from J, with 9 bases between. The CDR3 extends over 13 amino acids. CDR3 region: CASSRGVNEKLFF. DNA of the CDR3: TGTGCCAGCAGCCGAGGAGTAAATGAAAAACTGTTTTTT.

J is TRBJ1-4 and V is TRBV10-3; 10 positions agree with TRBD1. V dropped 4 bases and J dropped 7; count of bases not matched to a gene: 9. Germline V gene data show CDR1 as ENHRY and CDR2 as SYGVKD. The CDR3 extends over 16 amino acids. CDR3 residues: CAISVRQGAPGEKLFF. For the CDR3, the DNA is TGTGCCATCAGTGTTCGACAGGGGGCGCCGGGTGAAAAACTGTTTTTT.

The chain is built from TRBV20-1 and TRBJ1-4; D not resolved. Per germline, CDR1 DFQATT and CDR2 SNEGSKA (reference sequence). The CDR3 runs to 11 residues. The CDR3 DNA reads TGCGGAGGAGCCAACGGAGAAAAACTGTTTTTT. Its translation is CGGANGEKLFF.

In nucleotides, the CDR3 is TGTGCCAGCTCACGATTACAGGGGCGAGGCACTGAAGCTTTCTTT. It is translated as CASSRLQGRGTEAFF. The genes are TRBV18 and TRBJ1-1, with TRBD1 matching 7 bases. The V and J ends lost 4 bases and 4 bases, in that order; junction bases with no gene match: 9. CDR1 and CDR2 from the germline V gene are KGHSH and LQKENI. This CDR3 region has 15 residues.

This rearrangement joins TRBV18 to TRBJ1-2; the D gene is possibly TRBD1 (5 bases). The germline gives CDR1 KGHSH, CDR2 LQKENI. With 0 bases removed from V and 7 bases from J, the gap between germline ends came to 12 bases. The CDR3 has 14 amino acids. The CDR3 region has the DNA TGTGCCAGCTCACCACCCCAGCAGGGTGGTGGCTACACCTTC. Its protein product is CASSPPQQGGGYTF.

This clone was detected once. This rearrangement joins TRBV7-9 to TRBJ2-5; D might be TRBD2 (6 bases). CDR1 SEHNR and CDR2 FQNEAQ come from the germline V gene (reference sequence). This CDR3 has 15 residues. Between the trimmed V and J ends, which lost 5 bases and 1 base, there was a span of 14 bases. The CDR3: CASSRATGGQETQYF. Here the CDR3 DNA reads TGTGCCAGCAGCCGTGCCACCGGGGGCCAAGAGACCCAGTACTTC. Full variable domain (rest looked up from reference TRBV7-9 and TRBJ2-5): DTGVSQNPRHKITKRGQNVTFRCDPISEHNRLYWYRQTLGQGPEFLTYFQNEAQLEKSRLLSDRFSAERPKGSFSTLEIQRTEQGDSAMYLCASSRATGGQETQYFGPGTRLLVL.

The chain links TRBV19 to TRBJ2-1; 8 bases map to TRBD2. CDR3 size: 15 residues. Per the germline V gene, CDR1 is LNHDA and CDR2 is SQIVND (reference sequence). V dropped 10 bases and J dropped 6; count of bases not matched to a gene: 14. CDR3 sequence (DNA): TGTGCCACCCAGCGCCGGTCCGGGACTAGCAATGAGCAGTTCTTC. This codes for CATQRRSGTSNEQFF.

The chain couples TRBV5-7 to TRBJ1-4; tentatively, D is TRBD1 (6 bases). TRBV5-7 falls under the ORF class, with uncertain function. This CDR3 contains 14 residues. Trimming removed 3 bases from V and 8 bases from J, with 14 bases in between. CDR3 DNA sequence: TGTGCCAGCAGCTGTAAACAGGGTTGCGAAAAACTGTTTTTT. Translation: CASSCKQGCEKLFF.

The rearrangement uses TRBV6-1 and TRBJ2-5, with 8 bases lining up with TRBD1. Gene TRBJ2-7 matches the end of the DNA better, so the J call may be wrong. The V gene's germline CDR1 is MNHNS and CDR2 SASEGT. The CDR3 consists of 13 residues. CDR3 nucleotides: TGTGCCAGCACCGACAGGGGTGCCTACGAGCAGTACTTC. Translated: CASTDRGAYEQYF.

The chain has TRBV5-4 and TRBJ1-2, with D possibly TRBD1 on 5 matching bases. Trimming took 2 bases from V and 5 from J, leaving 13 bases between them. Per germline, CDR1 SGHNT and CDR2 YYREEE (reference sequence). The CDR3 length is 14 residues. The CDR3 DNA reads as TGTGCCAGCAGCTTCTCGCGGGACGTATATGGCTACACCTTC. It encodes CASSFSRDVYGYTF.

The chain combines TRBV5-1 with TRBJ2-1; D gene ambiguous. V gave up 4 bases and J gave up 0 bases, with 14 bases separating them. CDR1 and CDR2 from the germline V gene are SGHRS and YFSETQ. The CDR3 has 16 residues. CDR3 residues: CASSPLTLSSYNEQFF. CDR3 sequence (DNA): TGCGCCAGCAGCCCATTAACCTTGAGCTCCTACAATGAGCAGTTCTTC.

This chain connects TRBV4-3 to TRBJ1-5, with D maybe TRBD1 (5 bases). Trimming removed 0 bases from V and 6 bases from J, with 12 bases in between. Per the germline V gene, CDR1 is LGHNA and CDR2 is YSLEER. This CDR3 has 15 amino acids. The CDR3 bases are TGCGCCAGCAGCCAAGATGGAGGGGAAGCTCAGCCCCAGCATTTT. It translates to CASSQDGGEAQPQHF.

The CDR3 DNA reads TGTGCCAGCAGCTTAGAACTGTCGGTGACAGGGATCTACGAGCAGTACTTC. It yields the protein CASSLELSVTGIYEQYF. The J gene is TRBJ2-5, the V gene TRBV7-2; 7 bases agree with TRBD1. The J call may be faulty, since TRBJ2-7 better matches the DNA end. CDR3 length equals 17 residues. Germline V CDR1 and CDR2: SGHTA, FQGNSA.

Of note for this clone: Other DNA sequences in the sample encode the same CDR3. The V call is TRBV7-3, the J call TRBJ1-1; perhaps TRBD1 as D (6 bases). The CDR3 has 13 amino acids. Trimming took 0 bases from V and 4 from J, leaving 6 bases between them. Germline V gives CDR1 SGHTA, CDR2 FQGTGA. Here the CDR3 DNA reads TGTGCCAGCAGCTTAACGGACAGCACTGAAGCTTTCTTT. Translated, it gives CASSLTDSTEAFF.

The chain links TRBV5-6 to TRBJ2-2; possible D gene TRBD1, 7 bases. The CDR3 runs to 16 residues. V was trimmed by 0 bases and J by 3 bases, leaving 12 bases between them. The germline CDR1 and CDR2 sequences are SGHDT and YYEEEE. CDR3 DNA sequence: TGTGCCAGCAGCTTGGATTTCAGGGGGGACACCGGGGAGCTGTTTTTT. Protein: CASSLDFRGDTGELFF.

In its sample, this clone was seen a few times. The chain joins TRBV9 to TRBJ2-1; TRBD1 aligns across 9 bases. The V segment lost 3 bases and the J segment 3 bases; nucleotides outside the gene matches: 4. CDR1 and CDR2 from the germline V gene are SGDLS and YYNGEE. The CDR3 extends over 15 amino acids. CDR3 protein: CASSEGQGNYNEQFF. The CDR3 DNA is TGTGCCAGCAGCGAGGGACAGGGCAACTACAATGAGCAGTTCTTC.

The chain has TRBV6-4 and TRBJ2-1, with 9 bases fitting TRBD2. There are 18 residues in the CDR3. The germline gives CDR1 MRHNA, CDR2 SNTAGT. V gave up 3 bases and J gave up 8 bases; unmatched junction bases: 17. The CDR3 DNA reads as TGTGCCAGCAGTGAGGGCGGGGGGGCCGCGTGGGTTCCGCATGAGCAGTTCTTC. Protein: CASSEGGGAAWVPHEQFF.

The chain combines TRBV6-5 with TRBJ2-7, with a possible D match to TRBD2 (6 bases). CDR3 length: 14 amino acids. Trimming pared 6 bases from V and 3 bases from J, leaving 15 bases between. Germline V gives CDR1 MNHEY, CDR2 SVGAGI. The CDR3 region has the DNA TGTGCCAGCAGCCCTCCGGGACTGAACTACGAGCAGTACTTC. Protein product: CASSPPGLNYEQYF.

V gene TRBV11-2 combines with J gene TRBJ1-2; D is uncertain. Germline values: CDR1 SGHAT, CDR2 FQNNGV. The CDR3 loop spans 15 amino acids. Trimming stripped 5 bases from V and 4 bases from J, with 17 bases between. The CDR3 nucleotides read TGTGCCAGCAGCCGAGGTGGGGAGAGGAGCTATGGCTACACCTTC. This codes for CASSRGGERSYGYTF.